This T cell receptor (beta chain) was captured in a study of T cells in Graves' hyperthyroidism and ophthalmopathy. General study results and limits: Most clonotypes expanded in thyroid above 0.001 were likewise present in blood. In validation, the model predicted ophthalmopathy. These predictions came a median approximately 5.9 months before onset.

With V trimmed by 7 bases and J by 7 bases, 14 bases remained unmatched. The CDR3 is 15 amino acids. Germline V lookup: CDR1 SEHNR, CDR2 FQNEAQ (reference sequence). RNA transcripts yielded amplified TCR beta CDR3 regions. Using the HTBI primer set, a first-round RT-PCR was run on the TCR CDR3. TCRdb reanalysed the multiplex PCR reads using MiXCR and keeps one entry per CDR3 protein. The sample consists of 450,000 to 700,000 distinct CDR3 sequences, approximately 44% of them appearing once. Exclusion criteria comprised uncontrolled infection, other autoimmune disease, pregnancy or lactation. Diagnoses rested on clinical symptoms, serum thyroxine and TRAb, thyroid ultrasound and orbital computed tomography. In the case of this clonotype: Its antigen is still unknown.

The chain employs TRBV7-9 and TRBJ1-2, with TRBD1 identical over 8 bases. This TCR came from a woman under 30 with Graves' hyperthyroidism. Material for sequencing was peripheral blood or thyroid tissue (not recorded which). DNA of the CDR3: TGTGCCAGCACCGCCTCGGACAGGGAAGGGGGTGGCTACACCTTC. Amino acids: CASTASDREGGGYTF.